The clone carrying this T cell receptor beta chain occurred once. Its target is unknown. Trimming took off 7 bases at V and 4 bases at J, with 14 bases between the two ends. From germline, CDR1 is SEHNR and CDR2 FQNEAQ (reference sequence). The CDR3 runs to 14 residues. This sample is part of a study of PD-1 blockade in classical Hodgkin lymphoma. In the study overall: The study gave patients nivolumab 3 mg/kg intravenously every 2 weeks. The study, taken as a whole, reports: Newly diagnosed patients were reported to start with lower TCR diversity than healthy donors. The study found complete responders had baseline diversity similar to newly diagnosed patients.

The time point is: cycle 4 day 1 (C4D1), after five to seven weeks of nivolumab. No patient escaped relapse after autologous stem cell transplantation, and brentuximab vedotin exposure varied. Researchers pulled CD8+ T cells out of thawed PBMCs using magnetic negative selection. Some clones are missing from TCRdb's copy, which holds only in-frame ones; the method was immunoSEQ multiplex PCR. Seen here are some 8,800 clones, around 84% observed once, and the top ten hold about 27%. The chain links TRBV7-9 to TRBJ2-1, with D perhaps TRBD1 (8 bases). This clonotype originated in a human donor with classical Hodgkin lymphoma. Sample: CD8+ T cells from blood, taken before the fourth cycle of nivolumab. The CDR3 sequence is CASIYRGGYNEQFF. The CDR3 DNA reads as TGTGCCAGCATCTACAGGGGGGGGTACAATGAGCAGTTCTTC.